This T cell receptor (beta chain) originates from a study of cytomegalovirus exposure and HLA in healthy donors. The germline V gene has CDR1 LNHDA and CDR2 SQIVND (reference sequence). The V end was cut by 1 base, the J end by 2 bases, with 9 bases between. The length of the CDR3 is 14 residues. Primers included in the PCR were 60 Vbeta and 13 Jbeta primers. Some clones are missing from TCRdb's copy, which holds only in-frame ones; the method was immunoSEQ multiplex PCR. This table has 170,000 or so clones, roughly 80% appearing once. Study-level findings and limits: Earlier analysis looked at TCR beta V segments, and most were productive about 87% or about 30% of the time. The Asian-associated ancestry cluster reportedly had fewer N-insertions than the roughly 670-donor mean in a later analysis.

In regard to this clone: As yet, its antigen is unknown.

The chain has TRBV19 and TRBJ2-7; D may be TRBD2 (6 bases). This receptor was taken from a male donor in good health and CMV-seropositive. Source material: PBMCs. The DNA for the CDR3 is TGTGCCAGTAGTATAGGACTAGGTCCCTACGAGCAGTACTTC. It is translated as CASSIGLGPYEQYF.